One sample yielded the 10 T cell receptor beta chains listed below, sequenced in a study of Ad26.COV2.S vaccination and SARS-CoV-2 variants. Clones were read by immunoSEQ multiplex PCR, and TCRdb kept only the in-frame ones, dropping some. This table has about 420,000 clones, roughly 90% appearing once. Documented treatment: 19 received Ad26.COV2.S at low or high dose, single or two shots; about 5 received placebo; per-sample allocation not given. Collection of the samples took place on day 63 after the first injection of vaccine or placebo. Specimen: peripheral blood, collected in a trial of Ad26.COV2.S vaccine versus placebo. The receptors derive from a person between 18 and 60 years old who received the Ad26.COV2.S COVID-19 vaccine or a placebo.

CDR3 sequence: CASSPPGIGDGYTF. CDR3 sequence (DNA): TGTGCCAGCAGCCCCCCTGGGATTGGGGATGGCTACACCTTC. This chain uses TRBV28 with TRBJ1-2; D not resolved. CDR1 MDHEN and CDR2 SYDVKM come from the germline V gene. This CDR3 spans 14 amino acids. Trimming removed 6 bases from V and 6 bases from J, with 17 bases in between.

The chain recombines TRBV6-5 with TRBJ2-7, with unresolved D. The V gene's germline CDR1 is MNHEY and CDR2 SVGAGI. Trimming left V 0 bases short and J 6 bases short, with 12 bases between. CDR3 length equals 14 residues. Here the CDR3 reads CASSYSMVPGEQYF. Written as DNA, the CDR3 is TGTGCCAGCAGTTACTCGATGGTACCAGGCGAGCAGTACTTC.

This clone was picked up one time. The genes are TRBV10-3 and TRBJ1-1, with D tentatively TRBD1 (5 bases). This CDR3 comprises 13 residues. Trimming took off 7 bases at V and 0 bases at J, with 9 bases between the two ends. Germline V gene data show CDR1 as ENHRY and CDR2 as SYGVKD. CDR3 residues: CAITEQVNTEAFF. The CDR3 DNA reads TGTGCCATCACCGAACAGGTGAACACTGAAGCTTTCTTT.

This chain uses TRBV30 with TRBJ1-3; D might be TRBD1 (6 bases). The germline V gene has CDR1 GTSNPN and CDR2 SVGIG (reference sequence). CDR3 size: 13 residues. The V end lost 0 bases, the J end lost 4 bases, and 7 bases lay between the germline ends. The CDR3 loop reads CAWSVRGGNTIYF. The CDR3, as DNA: TGTGCCTGGAGTGTCAGGGGAGGAAACACCATATATTTT.

The V gene is TRBV7-3, the J gene TRBJ2-7; 12 nucleotides match TRBD1. The CDR3 covers 16 residues. V lost 5 bases, J lost 4 bases, and 9 bases stayed unmatched. Per the germline V gene, CDR1 is SGHTA and CDR2 is FQGTGA. The CDR3 loop is CASSPGMGQGAYEQYF. The CDR3 nucleotides read TGTGCCAGCAGCCCCGGGATGGGACAGGGGGCGTACGAGCAGTACTTC. The variable domain in full, completed from reference TRBV7-3 and TRBJ2-7, reads GAGVSQTPSNKVTEKGKYVELRCDPISGHTALYWYRQSLGQGPEFLIYFQGTGAADDSGLPNDRFFAVRPEGSVSTLKIQRTERGDSAVYLCASSPGMGQGAYEQYFGPGTRLTVT.

The chain recombines TRBV24-1 with TRBJ2-4; possible D gene TRBD1, 6 bases. Germline V gene sequence: CDR1 KGHDR, CDR2 SFDVKD. Trimming left V 9 bases short and J 0 bases short, with 20 bases between. The CDR3 covers 17 residues. This CDR3 is CATDEDRSSRAKNIQYF. The DNA of the CDR3 is TGTGCCACCGACGAGGACAGATCTTCTAGAGCCAAAAACATTCAGTACTTC.

V gene TRBV19 combines with J gene TRBJ1-5, with D perhaps TRBD1 (5 bases). The V gene's germline CDR1 is LNHDA and CDR2 SQIVND (reference sequence). This CDR3 region has 14 residues. V lost 6 bases and J lost 0, with 9 bases in between. The CDR3 loop reads CASRGDGSNQPQHF. The DNA for the CDR3 is TGTGCCAGTAGAGGGGACGGTAGCAATCAGCCCCAGCATTTT.

The chain employs TRBV7-3 and TRBJ2-1; perhaps TRBD1 as D (6 bases). V lost 2 bases to trimming and J lost 2 bases, with 10 bases between them. Germline values: CDR1 SGHTA, CDR2 FQGTGA. The length of the CDR3 is 15 residues. CDR3 sequence (DNA): TGTGCCAGCAGCTTACAGGGGACAACCTACAATGAGCAGTTCTTC. Encoded protein: CASSLQGTTYNEQFF. The full variable domain, completed using reference TRBV7-3 and TRBJ2-1, is GAGVSQTPSNKVTEKGKYVELRCDPISGHTALYWYRQSLGQGPEFLIYFQGTGAADDSGLPNDRFFAVRPEGSVSTLKIQRTERGDSAVYLCASSLQGTTYNEQFFGPGTRLTVL.

J is TRBJ2-3 and V is TRBV5-4; unclear D gene. Trimming stripped 3 bases from V and 0 bases from J, with 2 bases between. Germline lookup yields CDR1 SGHNT and CDR2 YYREEE (reference sequence). CDR3 length: 12 residues. The CDR3 nucleotides read TGTGCCAGCAGCTCGAGCACAGATACGCAGTATTTT. Translation: CASSSSTDTQYF.

This rearrangement joins TRBV6-2 or TRBV6-3 to TRBJ1-2, with D hard to call. With 4 bases removed from V and 0 bases from J, the gap between germline ends came to 9 bases. This CDR3 is built from 14 residues. The germline V gene has CDR1 MNHEY and CDR2 SVGEGT. The CDR3 loop is CASSSRHPNYGYTF. The CDR3 DNA follows: TGTGCCAGCAGTTCCCGACACCCTAACTATGGCTACACCTTC.